This TCR beta chain derives from a study of blood T cells in healthy people across ages (dated by TCRdb to about 2015). Regarding the study in general: In model experiments, template switching captured about one uniquely barcoded TCR beta cDNA molecule for every two T cells. The donors were split into four age groups: young (average around 16 years), middle-aged (39), aged (more than 60) and long-lived (roughly 86). To avoid experimental bias, donors of different ages were randomly spread across the sequencing lanes. Using deep sequencing normalized with unique cDNA molecular identifiers, the study measured how TCR beta repertoire diversity changes with age. The study analyzed two additional independent replicas of 1 million unique cDNA reads from the same blood draw for two donors, one aged 18 to 29 and one aged 80 or older.

As encoded in the germline V gene, CDR1 is SGHTA while CDR2 is FQGNSA. Its CDR3 holds 17 amino acids, cysteine through phenylalanine. Here the CDR3 DNA is all that survives: 51 bases in frame from base 1. V is pared back by 5 bases and J by 6 bases, with 25 bases lying between the germline termini. Study-wide findings and limitations: Compared with the aged group, the long-lived group had more naive CD4+ T cells, fewer expanded clones and increased TCR diversity, suggesting age selection. Since profiling was done on bulk unsorted PBMCs, naive and antigen-experienced compartments could not be conclusively compared. Estimates of total diversity from one million sequenced T cells were regarded as lower bounds and underestimates. The percentage of naive T cells measured by flow cytometry correlated strongly with observed TCR beta diversity. Because donor CMV infection status was unknown, age-related changes in expanded clonotypes were potentially confounded. As age increased, observed TCR beta diversity per million T cells dropped in a roughly linear way, and a significant reduction was already evident by age roughly 36.

Comments on this clonotype: Its antigen is unknown. No base quality information exists; no much larger clone differs at one position.

Preparation of the library involved 5' RACE. TCRdb names Illumina HiSeq 2500 as the instrument used. A second PCR of roughly 6 to 11 cycles was performed with a sample-barcoded 5' primer and a J-beta primer mix. A template-switch 5' adaptor carrying 12 random nucleotides introduced a unique molecular identifier onto each TCR beta cDNA molecule. Each sample yielded at least 2.5 million CDR3-containing paired-end reads. All of the RNA was converted into first-strand cDNA using the Mint cDNA synthesis kit, with a TRBC-specific oligonucleotide serving as the primer. Following uracil-DNA glycosylase treatment, a first 18-cycle PCR with universal primers M1SS and BC2_uni_R was performed on all cDNA. As for the original processing: For normalization, 1 million high-quality reads were randomly selected from each sample, with every read carrying a distinct molecular identifier. Reads with shared molecular identifiers were discarded instead of being binned into consensus sequences. MiTCR, set to a Q25 quality threshold and the strictest error-elimination algorithm, was used for CDR3 identification, clonotype clustering and error correction. A nonparametric unseen species model with Euler transformation was used to estimate a lower bound on total TCR beta diversity. TCRdb handled the public reads itself, with Q25 trimming in fastp and clone calling in MiXCR, and kept productive beta chains. Rows merge per CDR3 protein into single entries with the most common DNA and genes. TCRdb, not the original authors, processed these V and J calls. Recorded for this sample are about 640,000 distinct CDR3 sequences; around 54% of them occurred a single time. The ten largest account for 30% to 45% of the sample.

Donors were 40 or so systemically healthy Caucasian individuals from Russia aged 6 to 90 years. Around 10 milliliters of peripheral blood were collected from each donor into EDTA-treated Vacutainer tubes. Ficoll-Paque density-gradient centrifugation was used to isolate PBMCs, with at least 6.5 million per sample. Trizol reagent was used to extract total RNA from the PBMCs, yielding at least 5 micrograms per sample. For every donor, an aliquot of PBMCs went through flow cytometry to measure the percentages of naive CD45RAhigh/CD27high T cells. The rearrangement combines TRBV7-2 with TRBJ1-2; a weak D assignment points to TRBD1 (6 bases agree). Input material: blood. The receptor was isolated from a man aged 55 to 70 in good health. The CDR3 here reads CASSNGQWAMTGDGYTF. The bases read TGTGCCAGCAGCAACGGACAGTGGGCAATGACGGGGGATGGCTACACCTTC.